Each of the 28 T cell receptor beta chains below was sequenced from the same sample in a study of blood T cells in healthy people across ages. For the second PCR, which ran for about 7 to 11 cycles, a sample-barcoded 5' primer and a J-beta primer mix were used. TCRdb reprocessed the 5' RACE reads with MiXCR, giving one entry per CDR3 protein. The sample has some 760,000 distinct CDR3 sequences, 20% to 25% seen once. This same sample was also part of a study on T cells of mothers and their children.

Specimen: blood. Receptors were obtained from a boy aged 5-17 years in good health.

The V and J genes are TRBV14 and TRBJ2-7, with D perhaps TRBD2 (5 bases). There are 15 residues in the CDR3. Trimming shortened V by 3 bases and J by 6 bases, and 18 bases separated the two germline ends. Germline CDR1 is SGHDN and CDR2 is FVKESK. CDR3 loop: CASSHERSFAGEQYF. CDR3 DNA: TGTGCCAGCAGCCACGAGCGGTCCTTCGCGGGCGAGCAGTACTTC.

V is TRBV6-5 and J is TRBJ1-2, with a tentative D call TRBD1 (6 bases). This CDR3 has 14 residues. Trimming removed 6 bases from V and 0 bases from J, with 11 bases in between. CDR1 and CDR2 from the germline V gene are MNHEY and SVGAGI. The CDR3 spells CASRADRANYGYTF. The DNA for the CDR3 is TGTGCCAGCAGGGCGGACAGAGCTAACTATGGCTACACCTTC.

The table lists this clonotype with a few counts. This chain links TRBV20-1 with TRBJ2-2, with D perhaps matching TRBD1 (5 bases). V lost 0 bases to trimming and J lost 4 bases, with 15 bases between them. The CDR3 is made up of 16 amino acids. Germline-derived CDR1 and CDR2 are DFQATT and SNEGSKA (reference sequence). In DNA, the CDR3 is TGCAGTGCTAGAGATGCTGGGGCGCCGCGCACCGGGGAGCTGTTTTTT. This gives the protein CSARDAGAPRTGELFF.

This rearrangement joins TRBV4-3 to TRBJ2-5; D perhaps matches TRBD2 (6 bases). The J call is in doubt because the DNA end fits TRBJ2-1 better. The CDR3 has 17 amino acids. CDR1 LGHNA and CDR2 YSLEER come from the germline V gene. CDR3 coding DNA: TGCGCCAGCAGCGAATCCGTGGCGGGGACCTCCGGGCATGAGCAGTTCTTC. Translation: CASSESVAGTSGHEQFF.

This clonotype was seen many times. This sequence joins TRBV7-2 and TRBJ2-7, with D hard to call. Germline CDR1 is SGHTA and CDR2 is FQGNSA. The V end was cut by 2 bases, the J end by 0 bases, with 5 bases between. The CDR3 consists of 13 residues. The CDR3 DNA reads as TGTGCCAGCAGCTTACTACACTCCTACGAGCAGTACTTC. It yields the protein CASSLLHSYEQYF. The entire variable domain, with the rest obtained from reference TRBV7-2 and TRBJ2-7, is as follows: GAGVSQSPSNKVTEKGKDVELRCDPISGHTALYWYRQSLGQGLEFLIYFQGNSAPDKSGLPSDRFSAERTGGSVSTLTIQRTQQEDSAVYLCASSLLHSYEQYFGPGTRLTVT.

In its sample, this clonotype was seen a few times. This chain links TRBV20-1 with TRBJ2-2; no firm D call. Germline lookup yields CDR1 DFQATT and CDR2 SNEGSKA (reference sequence). The CDR3 loop spans 13 amino acids. V was cut by 1 base and J by 3 bases, with 6 bases left in between. Here the CDR3 reads CSARGLDTGELFF. DNA of the CDR3: TGCAGTGCTAGAGGGCTCGACACCGGGGAGCTGTTTTTT.

This clonotype is a singleton in its sample. The V call is TRBV9, the J call TRBJ2-7; 7 bases line up with TRBD1. V shed 5 bases, J shed 2 bases, and the junction held 10 bases outside the gene matches. The CDR3 runs to 15 residues. Germline loops: CDR1 SGDLS, CDR2 YYNGEE. The CDR3 DNA sequence: TGTGCCAGCAGTCTTTCCCCTGGACAGGCCTACGAGCAGTACTTC. Translating it yields CASSLSPGQAYEQYF.

V gene TRBV27 combines with J gene TRBJ1-5; TRBD1 is a possible D gene (6 bases). V lost 6 bases and J 6 bases, leaving 18 bases between the germline ends. The CDR3 sequence is 15 residues long. Germline CDR1 MNHEY, CDR2 SMNVEV (reference sequence). The CDR3 nucleotides are TGTGCCAGCAGGCAGGGGCCAGGGGCAGGTCAGCCCCAGCATTTT. Protein: CASRQGPGAGQPQHF.

The V call is TRBV27, the J call TRBJ1-5; D may be TRBD1 (5 bases). CDR3 size: 14 residues. V was pared by 0 bases and J by 4 bases, with 7 bases between. From germline, CDR1 is MNHEY and CDR2 SMNVEV (reference sequence). The chain's CDR3 is CASSLSGVNQPQHF. The CDR3 DNA reads as TGTGCCAGCAGTTTATCAGGGGTTAATCAGCCCCAGCATTTT.

This chain joins TRBV7-9 and TRBJ1-1, with TRBD1 as a possible D gene (6 bases). Trimming took 3 bases from V and 7 from J, leaving 21 bases between them. Germline V lookup: CDR1 SEHNR, CDR2 FQNEAQ (reference sequence). The CDR3 totals 16 residues. CDR3 sequence reads: CASSFFSSGGGNEAFF. DNA of the CDR3: TGTGCCAGCAGCTTTTTTTCGTCGGGGGGCGGAAATGAAGCTTTCTTT.

This clonotype was seen just once. J is TRBJ2-5 and V is TRBV3-1, with 13 positions matching TRBD2. The germline CDR1 and CDR2 sequences are LGHDT and YNNKEL (reference sequence). The junction had 7 bases not matched to a gene; V was cut back by 4 bases and J by 2 bases. This CDR3 region has 17 residues. In nucleotides, the CDR3 is TGTGCCAGCAGCCTGGGACTAGCGGGGACGGGGCAAGAGACCCAGTACTTC. Translating it yields CASSLGLAGTGQETQYF.

CDR3 sequence: CASSLGFETPDTQYF. The CDR3 nucleotides read TGTGCCAGCAGCTTGGGGTTTGAGACCCCAGATACGCAGTATTTT. V usage is TRBV28 and J usage is TRBJ2-3; no firm D call. With 6 bases removed from V and 4 bases from J, the gap between germline ends came to 17 bases. This CDR3 region has 15 residues. Germline CDR1 MDHEN, CDR2 SYDVKM.

The table lists this clonotype with a few counts. The chain links TRBV7-9 to TRBJ1-2; the D is unclear. CDR1 is SEHNR, CDR2 FQNEAQ, per germline (reference sequence). The CDR3 contains 13 residues. Trimming cost V 5 bases and J 6 bases, with 13 bases left between them. DNA of the CDR3: TGTGCCAGCAGCCCTAGCGGACTAAATGGCTACACCTTC. Translation gives CASSPSGLNGYTF.

J is TRBJ2-7 and V is TRBV12-5; D is perhaps TRBD2 (5 bases). This CDR3 spans 20 amino acids. V lost 2 bases and J 4 bases, leaving 30 bases between the germline ends. Germline CDR1 LGHNT, CDR2 FRNRAP. The DNA for the CDR3 is TGTGCTAGTGGTTTGATCCGAGGACTCAACCCAGAACACCTCAAATACGAGCAGTACTTC. This gives the protein CASGLIRGLNPEHLKYEQYF.

The V gene is TRBV29-1, the J gene TRBJ2-3, with 12 positions matching TRBD2. CDR3 length: 16 residues. The V gene's germline CDR1 is SQVTM and CDR2 ANQGSEA. V shed 7 bases and J 3 bases; nucleotides not matched to a gene: 11. CDR3 bases: TGCAGCGCCCCCGGACTAGCGGGAAGGGGGACAGATACGCAGTATTTT. Its protein is CSAPGLAGRGTDTQYF.

The rearrangement joins TRBV29-1 to TRBJ2-5, with D perhaps matching TRBD2 (6 bases). V was pared by 8 bases and J by 2 bases, with 12 bases between. Germline V CDR1 and CDR2: SQVTM, ANQGSEA. This CDR3 spans 12 amino acids. The CDR3: CSSWGDQETQYF. CDR3 nucleotides: TGCAGCTCGTGGGGGGATCAAGAGACCCAGTACTTC.

The sample holds a few counts of this clonotype. This rearrangement joins TRBV3-1 to TRBJ2-2, with 7 bases matching TRBD2. This CDR3 has 14 amino acids. The V segment lost 6 bases and the J segment 3 bases; nucleotides outside the gene matches: 4. From germline, CDR1 is LGHDT and CDR2 YNNKEL (reference sequence). The CDR3 region is CASRLGRDTGELFF. The DNA of the CDR3 is TGTGCCAGCAGATTAGGGAGGGACACCGGGGAGCTGTTTTTT.

As DNA, the CDR3 is TGCAGCGTTGAGGAGACAGACAAAGAGACCCAGTACTTC. Its protein product is CSVEETDKETQYF. The V and J genes are TRBV29-1 and TRBJ2-5; perhaps TRBD1 as D (5 bases). Germline V gene data show CDR1 as SQVTM and CDR2 as ANQGSEA. With 3 bases removed from V and 3 bases from J, the gap between germline ends came to 11 bases. There are 13 residues in the CDR3.

The chain combines TRBV10-3 with TRBJ2-5; TRBD2 aligns across 9 bases. The end of the DNA is better explained by TRBJ2-1, so the J call may be wrong. The CDR3 length is 14 residues. The germline V gene has CDR1 ENHRY and CDR2 SYGVKD. CDR3 amino acids: CAIKIAGGDNEQFF. For the CDR3, the DNA is TGTGCCATCAAAATCGCGGGAGGGGACAATGAGCAGTTCTTC.

The chain carries TRBV7-6 and TRBJ2-7; 12 bases are a match to TRBD2. The CDR3 runs 17 residues. Germline V CDR1 and CDR2: SGHVS, FNYEAQ. V lost 5 bases to trimming and J lost 0 bases; unmatched junction nucleotides: 8. CDR3 sequence reads: CASSLGTSGPSSYEQYF. CDR3 bases: TGTGCCAGCAGCCTGGGGACTAGCGGGCCCAGCTCCTACGAGCAGTACTTC. The whole variable domain, filled in from reference TRBV7-6 and TRBJ2-7, reads GAGVSQSPRYKVTKRGQDVALRCDPISGHVSLYWYRQALGQGPEFLTYFNYEAQQDKSGLPNDRFSAERPEGSISTLTIQRTEQRDSAMYRCASSLGTSGPSSYEQYFGPGTRLTVT.

The chain couples TRBV7-2 to TRBJ2-5, with TRBD2 as a possible D gene (5 bases). CDR1 is SGHTA, CDR2 FQGNSA, per germline. The CDR3 has 16 amino acids. V was clipped by 2 bases and J by 2 bases, with 15 bases between them. The CDR3 sequence is CASSLRLAEAQETQYF. The CDR3, as DNA: TGTGCCAGCAGCTTAAGGCTAGCTGAGGCGCAAGAGACCCAGTACTTC.

This clonotype was detected only a few times. The gene calls are TRBV28 and TRBJ2-5; D might be TRBD1 (6 bases). The J call may be mistaken, given a closer DNA end match to TRBJ2-7. Germline lookup yields CDR1 MDHEN and CDR2 SYDVKM. The CDR3 spans 16 residues. The chain's CDR3 is CASSLWTEYSGDEQYF. The CDR3 nucleotides are TGTGCCAGCAGTTTATGGACGGAATACTCAGGGGACGAGCAGTACTTC.

This clonotype has only a few counts. V is TRBV20-1 and J is TRBJ2-1; D unresolved. The CDR3 totals 14 residues. Germline CDR1 is DFQATT and CDR2 is SNEGSKA (reference sequence). Trimming left V 1 base short and J 9 bases short, with 16 bases between. CDR3 DNA: TGCAGTGCTAGAGTTCCAGACGGGTTCGGTGAGCAGTTCTTC. Translating it yields CSARVPDGFGEQFF.

This clonotype was found a few times. The rearrangement uses TRBV20-1 and TRBJ2-3, with D tentatively TRBD1 (5 bases). CDR1 DFQATT and CDR2 SNEGSKA come from the germline V gene (reference sequence). Deletions cut 6 bases from V and 6 bases from J, with 16 bases between. The CDR3 totals 13 residues. The CDR3 DNA follows: TGCAGTGCCGGAGAAGGTTCAGGGGATACGCAGTATTTT. Protein product: CSAGEGSGDTQYF.

This sequence joins TRBV29-1 and TRBJ1-1; D gene unclear. CDR3 length: 12 amino acids. V shed 2 bases and J shed 6 bases, with 10 bases lying between them. CDR1 SQVTM and CDR2 ANQGSEA come from the germline V gene. CDR3 in DNA: TGCAGCGTTGAACCGGCTCAGCCTGAAGCTTTCTTT. Its translation: CSVEPAQPEAFF. Variable domain in full (rest from reference TRBV29-1 and TRBJ1-1): SAVISQKPSRDICQRGTSLTIQCQVDSQVTMMFWYRQQPGQSLTLIATANQGSEATYESGFVIDKFPISRPNLTFSTLTVSNMSPEDSSIYLCSVEPAQPEAFFGQGTRLTVV.

This clonotype has more than one count but fewer than ten. This chain joins TRBV29-1 and TRBJ2-7; 7 bases align to TRBD2. Germline V CDR1 and CDR2: SQVTM, ANQGSEA. The junction had 14 bases not matched to a gene; V was cut back by 6 bases and J by 3 bases. The CDR3 covers 15 residues. The CDR3 sequence is CSVGGEAGVFYEQYF. DNA for the CDR3: TGCAGCGTGGGTGGGGAGGCGGGAGTGTTCTACGAGCAGTACTTC.

V gene TRBV5-5 combines with J gene TRBJ1-5; no clear D gene. Germline-derived CDR1 and CDR2 are SGHKS and YYEKEE (reference sequence). The CDR3 spans 16 residues. The germline V and J ends were trimmed by 4 bases and 2 bases, with 16 bases remaining between them. The CDR3 nucleotides are TGTGCCAGCAGCGCCGGGCCCCCCCGGGGCAATCAGCCCCAGCATTTT. It yields the protein CASSAGPPRGNQPQHF.

The chain employs TRBV5-1 and TRBJ2-5; TRBD1 aligns across 9 bases. Gene TRBJ2-1 matches the end of the DNA better, so the J call may be wrong. The CDR3 runs 14 residues. Per the germline V gene, CDR1 is SGHRS and CDR2 is YFSETQ. The CDR3 nucleotides read TGCGCCAGCAGCTTACAGGGGGCTCAGAATGAGCAGTTCTTC. This encodes CASSLQGAQNEQFF.